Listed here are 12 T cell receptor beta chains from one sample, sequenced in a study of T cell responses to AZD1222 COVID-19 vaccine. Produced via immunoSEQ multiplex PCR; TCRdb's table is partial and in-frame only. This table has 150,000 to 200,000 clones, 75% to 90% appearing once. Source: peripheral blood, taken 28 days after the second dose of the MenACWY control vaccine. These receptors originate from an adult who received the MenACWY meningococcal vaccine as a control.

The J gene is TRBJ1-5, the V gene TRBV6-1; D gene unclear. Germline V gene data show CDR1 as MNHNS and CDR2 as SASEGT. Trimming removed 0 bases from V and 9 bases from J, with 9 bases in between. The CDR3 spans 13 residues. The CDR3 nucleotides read TGTGCCAGCAGTGAAGCGCCGTCGAGGCCCCAGCATTTT. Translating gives CASSEAPSRPQHF.

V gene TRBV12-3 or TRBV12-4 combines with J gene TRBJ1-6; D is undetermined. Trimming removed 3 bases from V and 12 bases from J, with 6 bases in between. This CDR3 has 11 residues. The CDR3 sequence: CASSLSGPLHF. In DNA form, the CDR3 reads TGTGCCAGCAGTTTGTCCGGACCCCTCCACTTT.

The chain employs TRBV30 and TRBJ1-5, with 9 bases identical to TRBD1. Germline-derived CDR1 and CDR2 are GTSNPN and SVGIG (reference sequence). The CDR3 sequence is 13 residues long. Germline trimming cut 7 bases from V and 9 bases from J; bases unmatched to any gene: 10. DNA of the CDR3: TGTGCCTTCCAGGGACAGGGAGGGCCGCCCCAGCATTTT. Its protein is CAFQGQGGPPQHF.

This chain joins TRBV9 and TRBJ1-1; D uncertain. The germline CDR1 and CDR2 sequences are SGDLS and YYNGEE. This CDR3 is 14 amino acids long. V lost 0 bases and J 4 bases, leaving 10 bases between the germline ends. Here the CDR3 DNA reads TGTGCCAGCAGCGTAGCCCCCCTCGGCACTGAAGCTTTCTTT. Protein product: CASSVAPLGTEAFF. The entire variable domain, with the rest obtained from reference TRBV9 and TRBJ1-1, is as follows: DSGVTQTPKHLITATGQRVTLRCSPRSGDLSVYWYQQSLDQGLQFLIQYYNGEERAKGNILERFSAQQFPDLHSELNLSSLELGDSALYFCASSVAPLGTEAFFGQGTRLTVV.

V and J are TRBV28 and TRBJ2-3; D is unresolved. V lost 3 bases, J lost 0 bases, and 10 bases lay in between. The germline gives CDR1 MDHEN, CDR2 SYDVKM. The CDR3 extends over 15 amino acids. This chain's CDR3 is CASSFSPASTDTQYF. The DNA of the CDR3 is TGTGCCAGCAGTTTCAGCCCGGCTAGCACAGATACGCAGTATTTT.

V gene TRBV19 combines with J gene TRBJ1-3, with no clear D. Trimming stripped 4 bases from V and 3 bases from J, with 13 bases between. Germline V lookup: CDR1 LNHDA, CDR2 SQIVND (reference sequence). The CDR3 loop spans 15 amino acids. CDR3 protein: CASSTSTGVGNTIYF. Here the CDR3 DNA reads TGTGCCAGTAGTACATCCACTGGTGTTGGAAACACCATATATTTT.

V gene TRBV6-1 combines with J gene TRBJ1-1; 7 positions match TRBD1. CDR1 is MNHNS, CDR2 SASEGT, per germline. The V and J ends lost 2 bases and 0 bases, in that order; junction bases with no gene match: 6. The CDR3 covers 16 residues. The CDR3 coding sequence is TGTGCCAGCAGTGAACTAGGGGGCCAGCTGAACACTGAAGCTTTCTTT. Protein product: CASSELGGQLNTEAFF.

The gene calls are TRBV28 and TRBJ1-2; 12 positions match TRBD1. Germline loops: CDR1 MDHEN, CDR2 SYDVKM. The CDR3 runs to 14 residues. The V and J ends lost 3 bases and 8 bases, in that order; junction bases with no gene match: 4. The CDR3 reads CASSLGQGAGGYTF. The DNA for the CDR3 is TGTGCCAGCAGTTTGGGACAGGGGGCTGGGGGCTACACCTTC.

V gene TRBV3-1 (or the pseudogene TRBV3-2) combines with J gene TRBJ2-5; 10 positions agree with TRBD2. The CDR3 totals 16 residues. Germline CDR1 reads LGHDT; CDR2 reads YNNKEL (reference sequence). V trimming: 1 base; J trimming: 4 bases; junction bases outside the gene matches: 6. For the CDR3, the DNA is TGTGCCAGCAGCCAAGCCAGCGGGAGGGCAAGAGAGACCCAGTACTTC. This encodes CASSQASGRARETQYF.

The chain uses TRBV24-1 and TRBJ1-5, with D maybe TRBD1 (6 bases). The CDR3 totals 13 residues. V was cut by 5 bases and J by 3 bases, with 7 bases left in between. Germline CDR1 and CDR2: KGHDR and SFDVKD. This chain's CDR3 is CATSGQVNQPQHF. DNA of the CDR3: TGTGCCACCAGTGGACAGGTCAATCAGCCCCAGCATTTT.

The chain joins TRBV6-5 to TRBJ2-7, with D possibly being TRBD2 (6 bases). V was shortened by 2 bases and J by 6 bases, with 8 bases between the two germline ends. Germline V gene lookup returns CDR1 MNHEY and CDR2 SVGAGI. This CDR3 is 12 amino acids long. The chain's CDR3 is CASSYGGTEQYF. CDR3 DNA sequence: TGTGCCAGCAGTTACGGAGGGACCGAGCAGTACTTC.

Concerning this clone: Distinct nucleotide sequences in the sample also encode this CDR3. The CDR3 protein is CASSGTYEQYF. The DNA of the CDR3 is TGTGCCAGCAGTGGTACCTACGAGCAGTACTTC. The V call is TRBV2, the J call TRBJ2-7, with no clear D. Germline CDR1 and CDR2: SNHLY and FYNNEI. Trimming pared 4 bases from V and 2 bases from J, leaving 3 bases between. The length of the CDR3 is 11 residues. Filled out from reference TRBV2 and TRBJ2-7, the complete variable domain reads EPEVTQTPSHQVTQMGQEVILRCVPISNHLYFYWYRQILGQKVEFLVSFYNNEISEKSEIFDDQFSVERPDGSNFTLKIRSTKLEDSAMYFCASSGTYEQYFGPGTRLTVT.